Below, 32 T cell receptor beta chains from the same sample are listed, as sequenced in a study of shared clonotypes between healthy human individuals. Sequenced by immunoSEQ multiplex PCR; TCRdb stores in-frame clones only, minus some. The repertoire holds a few hundred thousand clones, with around 96% as singletons. Source material: memory CD8+ T cells sorted from blood. Specified subset: CD45RO+ cells pooled with CCR7-negative TemRA cells. The receptor source for this set is a man aged 25-45 years in good health.

V usage is TRBV5-4 and J usage is TRBJ1-2; no reliable D call. V dropped 0 bases and J dropped 4 bases, with 16 bases sitting between them. This CDR3 has 16 residues. Germline V gene data show CDR1 as SGHNT and CDR2 as YYREEE (reference sequence). CDR3 nucleotides: TGTGCCAGCAGCTTGGAGCTAGTGAGGCCTTCCTATGGCTACACCTTC. Translating it yields CASSLELVRPSYGYTF.

The J gene is TRBJ1-2, the V gene TRBV4-1; 8 bases match TRBD1. CDR3 length: 14 amino acids. Trimming removed 0 bases from V and 7 bases from J; junction bases left unmatched: 4. Germline loops: CDR1 MGHRA, CDR2 YSYEKL. The chain's CDR3 is CASSQDRTGTGYTF. The CDR3 coding sequence is TGCGCCAGCAGCCAAGATCGGACAGGGACTGGCTACACCTTC.

The chain carries TRBV7-9 and TRBJ1-1; no clear D. This CDR3 region has 15 residues. The germline V gene encodes CDR1 SEHNR and CDR2 FQNEAQ (reference sequence). V shed 7 bases and J shed 1 base, with 16 bases lying between them. CDR3 amino acids: CASTQTAPGNTEAFF. As DNA, the CDR3 is TGTGCCAGCACCCAAACAGCTCCGGGGAACACTGAAGCTTTCTTT.

V is TRBV23-1 and J is TRBJ1-1, with D possibly matching TRBD1 (5 bases). TRBV23-1 is flagged as an ORF with uncertain function. This CDR3 spans 11 amino acids. V lost 8 bases and J lost 6, with 10 bases in between. The CDR3 nucleotides read TGCGCCAGCGCGACAGAGGCTGAAGCTTTCTTT. Amino acid sequence: CASATEAEAFF.

The rearrangement links TRBV19 to TRBJ2-7; 7 bases align to TRBD1. Germline V lookup: CDR1 LNHDA, CDR2 SQIVND (reference sequence). J gave up 0 bases and V 8 bases, and 16 bases lay outside the gene matches. The length of the CDR3 is 17 residues. The CDR3 sequence: CASPVRGSSPISYEQYF. The CDR3 DNA follows: TGTGCCAGTCCCGTCAGGGGGAGCAGTCCAATCTCCTACGAGCAGTACTTC.

V usage is TRBV7-8 and J usage is TRBJ2-2; D is uncertain. The CDR3 has 15 amino acids. Germline CDR1 SGHVS, CDR2 FQNEAQ. Trimming pared 5 bases from V and 3 bases from J, leaving 13 bases between. CDR3 DNA: TGTGCCAGCAGCCCAGGCAGGTGGGACACCGGGGAGCTGTTTTTT. Residues: CASSPGRWDTGELFF.

The genes are TRBV25-1 and TRBJ1-5, with no clear D. Looked up from germline, CDR1 is MGHDK and CDR2 is SYGVNS. CDR3 size: 16 residues. V was pared by 3 bases and J by 0 bases, with 12 bases between. The chain's CDR3 is CASSEGYTRSNQPQHF. The CDR3 DNA sequence: TGTGCCAGCAGTGAGGGGTACACCCGTAGCAATCAGCCCCAGCATTTT.

This clone was picked up one time. The chain employs TRBV30 and TRBJ2-5; D possibly corresponds to TRBD2 (5 bases). This CDR3 has 12 residues. Germline-derived CDR1 and CDR2 are GTSNPN and SVGIG (reference sequence). With 2 bases removed from V and 4 bases from J, the gap between germline ends came to 8 bases. CDR3 protein: CAWSRGRETQYF. As DNA, the CDR3 is TGTGCCTGGAGTAGAGGGCGAGAGACCCAGTACTTC.

The gene calls are TRBV11-2 and TRBJ2-1; D gene ambiguous. The germline V gene has CDR1 SGHAT and CDR2 FQNNGV. The CDR3 runs to 15 residues. V lost 3 bases to trimming and J lost 2 bases, with 11 bases between them. The CDR3 DNA sequence: TGTGCCAGCAGCTTCCTCTCGACCGCCTACAATGAGCAGTTCTTC. Translating it yields CASSFLSTAYNEQFF.

This clone was found once. This chain connects TRBV15 to TRBJ2-2, with a weak D call TRBD1 (6 bases). This CDR3 is 15 amino acids long. Trimming left V 8 bases short and J 0 bases short, with 13 bases between. Germline CDR1 LNHNV, CDR2 YYDKDF (reference sequence). The DNA of the CDR3 is TGTGCCACCCAGGGGAATCACGCGAACACCGGGGAGCTGTTTTTT. It codes for CATQGNHANTGELFF.

The rearrangement links TRBV6-4 to TRBJ2-1; 9 positions match TRBD1. Unmatched junction bases numbered 6, after V lost 5 bases and J lost 4 bases. In germline, CDR1 is MRHNA, CDR2 SNTAGT. The CDR3 is made up of 15 amino acids. CDR3 sequence (DNA): TGTGCCAGCAGTCCCGGGACAGGGCCATACAATGAGCAGTTCTTC. Translated, it gives CASSPGTGPYNEQFF.

This chain joins TRBV27 and TRBJ1-5; D is ambiguous. Germline CDR1 reads MNHEY; CDR2 reads SMNVEV (reference sequence). The CDR3 sequence is 12 residues long. V dropped 10 bases and J dropped 0 bases, with 7 bases sitting between them. The CDR3 bases are TGTGCCACCGGGAATAGCAATCAGCCCCAGCATTTT. The encoded protein is CATGNSNQPQHF.

The CDR3 loop reads CASSVTFRTDTQYF. The CDR3 DNA is TGTGCCAGCAGTGTAACCTTTAGAACAGATACGCAGTATTTT. The V and J genes are TRBV2 and TRBJ2-3; no clear D gene. V dropped 4 bases and J dropped 3 bases, with 11 bases sitting between them. Per the germline V gene, CDR1 is SNHLY and CDR2 is FYNNEI. CDR3 length: 14 amino acids.

This chain joins TRBV6-6 and TRBJ2-7, with 12 bases lining up with TRBD2. This CDR3 has 14 residues. The germline gives CDR1 MNHNY, CDR2 SVGAGI (reference sequence). V shed 8 bases, J shed 2 bases, and the junction held 4 bases outside the gene matches. The CDR3 DNA sequence: TGTGCCAGCCCAGGACTAGCGGGGACCTACGAGCAGTACTTC. Amino acid sequence: CASPGLAGTYEQYF.

Of note for this clone: The sample contains more than one DNA sequence encoding this CDR3. V usage is TRBV19 and J usage is TRBJ2-3; D is uncertain. The germline V gene has CDR1 LNHDA and CDR2 SQIVND (reference sequence). The V gene lost 3 bases and the J gene lost 2 bases, with 3 bases spanning the gap. The CDR3 spans 12 residues. CDR3 sequence (DNA): TGTGCCAGTAGTATTCCCACAGATACGCAGTATTTT. This encodes CASSIPTDTQYF.

As concerns this clone: Different DNA sequences within this sample yield the same CDR3. The rearrangement joins TRBV20-1 to TRBJ1-2; D remains unclear. CDR1 is DFQATT and CDR2 is SNEGSKA in the germline V gene (reference sequence). The CDR3 is made up of 8 amino acids. Between the trimmed V and J ends, which lost 3 bases and 7 bases, there was a span of 0 bases. The chain's CDR3 is CSASGYTF. DNA for the CDR3: TGCAGTGCTAGTGGCTACACCTTC.

This clone was counted a single time. The CDR3 protein is CASSQVLFRGETQYF. In nucleotides, the CDR3 is TGCGCCAGCAGCCAAGTATTGTTCAGGGGAGAGACCCAGTACTTC. V gene TRBV4-1 combines with J gene TRBJ2-5; D is perhaps TRBD1 (6 bases). Per the germline V gene, CDR1 is MGHRA and CDR2 is YSYEKL. This CDR3 region has 15 residues. With 1 base removed from V and 4 bases from J, the gap between germline ends came to 13 bases.

Only one count was recorded for this clone. The chain employs TRBV14 and TRBJ2-3; possible D gene TRBD2, 5 bases. V was cut by 0 bases and J by 8 bases, with 9 bases left in between. Germline V gives CDR1 SGHDN, CDR2 FVKESK. The length of the CDR3 is 13 residues. The CDR3 nucleotides are TGTGCCAGCAGCCAAGATTCCAGCGGTACGCAGTATTTT. Translated: CASSQDSSGTQYF.

J is TRBJ2-2 and V is TRBV5-1; D uncertain. CDR1 and CDR2 (germline): SGHRS, YFSETQ. The CDR3 sequence is 12 residues long. The V end was cut by 1 base, the J end by 6 bases, with 4 bases between. The CDR3 reads CASSLLAGELFF. CDR3 bases: TGCGCCAGCAGCTTGTTGGCCGGGGAGCTGTTTTTT. The variable domain in full, completed from reference TRBV5-1 and TRBJ2-2, reads KAGVTQTPRYLIKTRGQQVTLSCSPISGHRSVSWYQQTPGQGLQFLFEYFSETQRNKGNFPGRFSGRQFSNSRSEMNVSTLELGDSALYLCASSLLAGELFFGEGSRLTVL.

CDR3 nucleotide sequence: TGTGCCAGCGGGAGGGATGAGCAGTTCTTC. Amino acids: CASGRDEQFF. V usage is TRBV6-1 and J usage is TRBJ2-1, with TRBD2 identical over 7 bases. This CDR3 has 10 amino acids. From germline, CDR1 is MNHNS and CDR2 SASEGT. The trim removed 8 bases at V and 8 bases at J, leaving 0 bases unmatched.

This rearrangement joins TRBV10-2 to TRBJ1-2; D is undetermined. The CDR3 loop spans 12 amino acids. Trimming stripped 4 bases from V and 0 bases from J, with 3 bases between. Germline CDR1 and CDR2: WSHSY and SAAADI. The CDR3 loop reads CASSAANYGYTF. Written as DNA, the CDR3 is TGCGCCAGCAGTGCGGCTAACTATGGCTACACCTTC.

V usage is TRBV7-9 and J usage is TRBJ1-2, with 7 bases aligning to TRBD1. Germline V gene sequence: CDR1 SEHNR, CDR2 FQNEAQ (reference sequence). Losses at the gene ends were 5 bases for V and 6 bases for J; bases not matched to a gene: 6. The CDR3 sequence is 13 residues long. The CDR3, as DNA: TGTGCCAGCAGCCCCGCAGGGGGGGATGGCTACACCTTC. This encodes CASSPAGGDGYTF.

The genes are TRBV7-2 and TRBJ1-2; D perhaps matches TRBD1 (5 bases). The V gene's germline CDR1 is SGHTA and CDR2 FQGNSA. This CDR3 region has 16 residues. The V and J ends lost 7 bases and 3 bases respectively, with 21 bases between them. Written as DNA, the CDR3 is TGTGCCAGCACCCCCGGCGGGGGAGGTTTGGACTATGGCTACACCTTC. This translates into CASTPGGGGLDYGYTF.

V is TRBV20-1 and J is TRBJ1-1; D gene uncertain. CDR3 length equals 11 residues. V lost 5 bases and J 6 bases, leaving 10 bases between the germline ends. Germline V gives CDR1 DFQATT, CDR2 SNEGSKA (reference sequence). Written as DNA, the CDR3 is TGCAGTGCTTTTATGGTATCTGAAGCTTTCTTT. Its translation: CSAFMVSEAFF.

This chain joins TRBV6-5 and TRBJ2-3; D possibly corresponds to TRBD2 (5 bases). CDR1 is MNHEY and CDR2 is SVGAGI in the germline V gene. The CDR3 extends over 13 amino acids. Trimming took off 7 bases at V and 4 bases at J, with 12 bases between the two ends. CDR3 in amino acids: CASNGVGADTQYF. In nucleotides, the CDR3 is TGTGCCAGCAACGGGGTTGGGGCAGATACGCAGTATTTT.

The V call is TRBV7-9, the J call TRBJ1-1; 7 nucleotides agree with TRBD1. The germline gives CDR1 SEHNR, CDR2 FQNEAQ (reference sequence). V was pared by 3 bases and J by 11 bases, with 18 bases of the junction left unmatched. This CDR3 region has 16 residues. CDR3 in amino acids: CASSFNQKPGTDGAFF. The CDR3 nucleotides read TGTGCCAGCAGCTTTAATCAGAAACCCGGGACAGACGGTGCTTTCTTT. Supplemented by reference TRBV7-9 and TRBJ1-1, the full variable domain reads DTGVSQNPRHKITKRGQNVTFRCDPISEHNRLYWYRQTLGQGPEFLTYFQNEAQLEKSRLLSDRFSAERPKGSFSTLEIQRTEQGDSAMYLCASSFNQKPGTDGAFFGQGTRLTVV.

The rearrangement links TRBV4-1 to TRBJ1-2, with no clear D. Germline V gene sequence: CDR1 MGHRA, CDR2 YSYEKL. The V end was cut by 1 base, the J end by 2 bases, with 5 bases between. The CDR3 is 13 residues long. This chain's CDR3 is CASSQVRNYGYTF. The CDR3 nucleotides read TGCGCCAGCAGCCAAGTACGGAACTATGGCTACACCTTC.

J is TRBJ1-2 and V is TRBV5-1; D perhaps matches TRBD1 (5 bases). Germline V CDR1 and CDR2: SGHRS, YFSETQ. V was pared by 7 bases and J by 5 bases, with 15 bases between. The CDR3 runs 13 residues. The CDR3: CASAWGAGYGYTF. CDR3 nucleotide sequence: TGCGCCAGCGCGTGGGGCGCGGGATATGGCTACACCTTC.

This rearrangement joins TRBV7-9 to TRBJ2-1; 8 nucleotides match TRBD2. The CDR3 has 16 amino acids. Trimming cost V 1 base and J 7 bases; bases outside gene matches: 9. CDR1 is SEHNR and CDR2 is FQNEAQ in the germline V gene (reference sequence). The CDR3 region has the DNA TGTGCCAGCAGCTTAGTGAGAGCGGGAGTTAGTAATGAGCAGTTCTTC. This gives the protein CASSLVRAGVSNEQFF.

The chain has TRBV6-5 and TRBJ2-1; D not certain. This CDR3 region has 14 residues. Germline lookup yields CDR1 MNHEY and CDR2 SVGAGI. V lost 6 bases, J lost 2 bases, and 11 bases lay in between. In DNA form, the CDR3 reads TGTGCCAGCAGAGACGCTTCCCCCTACAATGAGCAGTTCTTC. The encoded protein is CASRDASPYNEQFF.

This clone was seen only once. The chain joins TRBV29-1 to TRBJ2-7; TRBD1 matches 10 bases. The CDR3 consists of 13 residues. V trimming: 6 bases; J trimming: 3 bases; junction bases outside the gene matches: 5. Germline V gives CDR1 SQVTM, CDR2 ANQGSEA. This CDR3 reads CSVTTGGYYEQYF. In nucleotides, the CDR3 is TGCAGCGTCACGACAGGGGGCTACTACGAGCAGTACTTC.

The rearrangement joins TRBV4-2 to TRBJ2-3, with D possibly matching TRBD1 (11 bases). Germline CDR1 and CDR2: LGHNA and YNFKEQ. The germline V and J ends were trimmed by 0 bases and 11 bases, with 21 bases remaining between them. The CDR3 consists of 16 residues. In nucleotides, the CDR3 is TGTGCCAGCAGCCAAGAAGGACAGGGGGCTAGCGGGAGGCAGTATTTT. Encoded protein: CASSQEGQGASGRQYF.